A single sample is the source of the 5 T cell receptor beta chains below, sequenced in a study of blood T cell repertoires in COVID-19. The method was immunoSEQ multiplex PCR; TCRdb's version includes in-frame clones alone and lacks a portion of them. The sample has approximately 52,000 clones; roughly 90% are singletons. The sample taken for sequencing was peripheral blood. Source of these receptors: a man aged 50 or older with acute or convalescent COVID-19.

The chain carries TRBV6-5 and TRBJ2-3, with TRBD2 matching 7 bases. Unmatched junction bases numbered 4, after V lost 1 base and J lost 0 bases. The CDR3 covers 16 residues. Germline V CDR1 and CDR2: MNHEY, SVGAGI. The CDR3 region is CASSYWGGTSTDTQYF. Here the CDR3 DNA reads TGTGCCAGCAGTTACTGGGGGGGGACTAGCACAGATACGCAGTATTTT.

CDR3 in amino acids: CASSPKVSQGETQYF. The CDR3 nucleotides read TGTGCCAGCAGCCCCAAGGTCTCGCAGGGAGAGACCCAGTACTTC. The chain is built from TRBV11-2 and TRBJ2-5; a weak D match, TRBD1 (5 bases). The CDR3 loop spans 15 amino acids. V gave up 5 bases and J gave up 4 bases, with 17 bases separating them. Germline V gene data show CDR1 as SGHAT and CDR2 as FQNNGV.

This chain links TRBV2 with TRBJ2-4; D call uncertain. The germline V gene has CDR1 SNHLY and CDR2 FYNNEI. The CDR3 loop spans 13 amino acids. The V and J ends lost 2 bases and 4 bases respectively, with 6 bases between them. In nucleotides, the CDR3 is TGTGCCAGCAGTGAACGCACAAAAAACATTCAGTACTTC. Protein product: CASSERTKNIQYF.

J is TRBJ1-1 and V is TRBV19; D uncertain. Trimming cost V 3 bases and J 1 base, with 21 bases left between them. Looked up from germline, CDR1 is LNHDA and CDR2 is SQIVND (reference sequence). The CDR3 totals 18 residues. The CDR3 DNA reads TGTGCCAGTAGTATTCAGGTTGGTTCAGCTAACCGGAACACTGAAGCTTTCTTT. The encoded protein is CASSIQVGSANRNTEAFF.

The rearrangement links TRBV11-2 to TRBJ2-7; possible D gene TRBD1, 6 bases. Germline CDR1 reads SGHAT; CDR2 reads FQNNGV. The CDR3 contains 16 residues. V was cut by 0 bases and J by 3 bases, with 15 bases left in between. CDR3 in DNA: TGTGCCAGCAGCTTAGAATGGGGGCGAACCCTCTACGAGCAGTACTTC. Protein sequence: CASSLEWGRTLYEQYF.